This TCR beta chain was captured in a study of cytomegalovirus exposure and HLA in healthy donors (dated by TCRdb to about 2017). About the full investigation: According to an earlier analysis of 550 to 700 of the donors, about 190 million T cells yielded 117 million unique TCR beta sequences and approximately 300 Gb of sequence data. Among the roughly 400 genotyped donors, more than 70% belonged to the genetic ancestry cluster associated with self-reported Caucasian donors. Donor age, sex, ethnicity and CMV serostatus were compiled alongside the repertoire data. Both class I and class II loci were covered by HLA typing, at four-digit resolution. The later analysis used no new phenotypic data to find candidate immune exposures, relying instead on TCR beta sequences and their occurrence across donors. An early release covering 500 to 750 HLA-typed donors comprised 300 to 350 gigabases of sequencing data and roughly 86 million unique TCR sequences. On average, around 240,000 unique TCR beta nucleotide sequences were sequenced per donor among fewer than 500 genotyped donors of the cohort, with around 19% of those sequences being non-productive. To predict cytomegalovirus infection status, the study brought together high-throughput TCR immunosequencing, statistical association of individual TCRs with disease status, and machine learning. The study profiled the T cell repertoires of under 700 subjects by immunosequencing and related them to cytomegalovirus serostatus. The number of donors typed differed by locus, with about 629-640 for A, B, C, DRB1 and DQB1, roughly 520 for DQA1, over 600 for DPA1, and 450 to 480 for DPB1. A later genetic analysis took genome-wide SNP genotypes for about 55% of the roughly 700 donors and used that subset as a discovery cohort. An earlier analysis of roughly 580 of the donors used high-throughput TCR beta sequencing to judge whether each TCR beta V gene segment behaved as functional or pseudogenic. In addition to the first cohort of 650 to 800 subjects, a separate validation cohort of around 110 different subjects was used. The study aimed to test whether signatures of past pathogen exposure could be identified by cataloging public T cell receptors. Five DR-DQ haplotypes were treated as single units for association and clustering because of strong linkage in the cohort. A later analysis re-examined previously published TCR beta repertoires from more than 550 donors and added high-resolution HLA genotyping to investigate patterns of TCR occurrence. Every discovery cohort repertoire had been produced on one sequencing platform. On the study overall, not on this receptor specifically: The study gave a list of about 170 TCR beta chains associated with cytomegalovirus. The sequencing pipeline was judged likely to have produced a cluster of highly shared sequence variants as a technical artifact. It was suggested by the authors that the approach could potentially be generalized to other disease states and immunological phenotypes. A further reported finding was that TCR beta sequences accurately predicted the HLA-A and HLA-B alleles for most subjects in the first cohort. In both the original and validation cohorts, the classifier was reported to diagnose cytomegalovirus status with high specificity and sensitivity. In a later genetic analysis, a missense DCLRE1C variant was associated with V-gene and J-gene trimming of TCR beta chains, and the association was replicated in an independent cohort. HLA typing was unavailable for some donors at each locus, so association tests used only the typed subset. Because counts were too low, roughly 16 rarely observed V segments, including chromosome 9 orphons, were left out of the earlier analysis of over 550 of the donors. Linkage disequilibrium might explain the correlated functional status among segregating V segments, but an unknown experimental factor could not be ruled out. In a later analysis, the rate of TCR association differed among HLA loci, with DRB1 alleles having the most associated TCRs and HLA-C alleles having the fewest. According to a later analysis, most CMV-associated TCR beta chains appeared to be HLA-restricted, and the HLA associations seemed to be driven largely by CMV exposure. When HLA alleles, especially DR and DQ, strongly co-occurred, attributing TCR associations to individual alleles was difficult. A few of the identified cytomegalovirus-associated TCR beta chains were confirmed in vitro to be specific for cytomegalovirus antigens. A later analysis reported that several top co-occurrence clusters appeared linked to parvovirus B19, influenza, CMV and Epstein-Barr virus. Sequencing depth was assumed to be roughly uniform across donors in the presence/absence analyses, though that assumption may not hold. CMV serostatus was the only immune exposure information available for the cohort. At a false discovery rate of 0.05, a later analysis linked fewer than 20,000 TCR beta sequences to specific HLA alleles. While some public TCRs were present in many individuals, most TCR sequences turned up only very rarely across donors. Because the 87-base-pair reads could not distinguish some IMGT-functional V segments, including TRBV6-2 and TRBV6-3, those segments were excluded. The cohort was sequenced for TCR beta chains only, and without alpha or paired-chain data the features that could be detected were limited. Broadly in line with IMGT annotations, most TCR beta V segments showed up in productive rearrangements about 87% or about 30% of the time in an earlier analysis of approximately 600 of the donors. Compared with the roughly 700-donor mean, donors in an Asian-associated ancestry cluster had fewer N-insertions in productive TCRs, according to a later genetic analysis. In a later analysis, HLA-associated TCR beta chains were found to be more clonally expanded and to have lower generation probabilities than equally common non-associated chains.

The library came from the immunoSEQ multiplex PCR assay. For the multiplex PCR, a mixture combining 60 forward primers for TCR Vbeta segments and 13 reverse primers for TCR Jbeta segments was used. A multiplex PCR assay on genomic DNA amplified the CDR3 region of rearranged TCR beta genes. On the Illumina HiSeq System, the amplified TCR beta libraries were sequenced as 87-base-pair reads. In the paper's pipeline: A later analysis tallied 70 million to 100 million unique TCR beta chains across the 650 to 750 repertoires, and around 10 million of those chains were shared by two or more donors. Raw reads were error-corrected and collapsed into unique sequences with a nearest-neighbor algorithm that merged closely related sequences to remove PCR and sequencing errors. V, D and J gene segments were assigned by aligning CDR3 sequences to IMGT reference sequences. For a sequence to be retained, at least a six-nucleotide match to both a V gene segment and a J gene segment was required. A rearrangement counted as productive if the CDR3 had no stop codons and remained in frame with V and J, and every other rearrangement counted as non-productive. CDR3 was defined by IMGT convention, running from the second conserved V-encoded cysteine to the conserved J-encoded phenylalanine. The earlier analysis of about 560 of the donors excluded any sequence lacking an unambiguous match to a single V gene segment. An earlier analysis of a few hundred of the donors called V segments functional above 56.7% productive rearrangements and segregating when the between-donor standard deviation exceeded 5%. A statistical classification framework was built to diagnose cytomegalovirus status from the catalog of TCR beta chain sequences. V and J gene assignment, in a later analysis, came from comparing TCR nucleotide sequences with IMGT/GENE-DB human TR gene sequences. A later analysis assigned CDR3 sequences and most-parsimonious VDJ recombination scenarios with the TCRdist pipeline. A later analysis defined each TCR beta chain by its CDR3 amino acid sequence plus V-gene family, and excluded reads lacking a unique V-gene family. A later analysis removed several hundred highly shared, low-generation-probability nucleotide sequences to deal with suspected cross-contamination and a sequencing artifact. For each public chain, a later analysis derived a clonal expansion index from normalized ranks of inferred template counts within each repertoire. In a later analysis, generation probabilities were computed using a VDJ recombination model fitted to out-of-frame rearrangements, and the results were checked against IGoR. In a later analysis, hypergeometric tests were used to score TCR-TCR, TCR-HLA and TCR-CMV co-occurrence, with a repertoire-size bias correction applied to TCR pairs. False discovery rates were estimated in a later analysis by permuting HLA or CMV assignments 20 times. In a later analysis, co-occurring TCRs were grouped using DBSCAN, and TCRdist sequence similarity was added for clustering within HLA-allele-positive subsets. Co-occurrence clustering excluded repertoires with fewer than 30,000 or more than 120,000 public chains, plus five with anomalous nucleotide sharing. Entries here come from immuneACCESS through TCRdb and include only in-frame sequences with V and J called. Some clones fail to appear in such tables; in the studies checked, an unresolved V gene covers under half of the shortfall, and the cause of the remainder is unknown. That table supplies the V and J calls and clone size; D and trimming were determined from the DNA. The sample table records nearly 110,000 clones; less than 85% of these occur just once. The ten largest clones capture more than 3% of the sample.

The cohort comprised several hundred healthy bone marrow donors. At the time of sampling, every cohort member was nominally healthy, though immune exposures that went unrecorded were likely present. The donor tested CMV seronegative, placing the donor among the 300 to 450 seronegative members of the cohort. Every donor gave a peripheral blood sample, and the peripheral blood mononuclear cells from that sample were used for TCR beta sequencing. Genomic DNA extraction from the blood cell samples was performed with the Qiagen DNeasy Blood Extraction Kit. The junction carries 19 bases between V and J, which are trimmed by 0 bases and 7 bases respectively. CDR1 SGHAT and CDR2 FQDESV are derived from the germline V gene (reference sequence). The CDR3 spans 17 residues, from the cysteine through the phenylalanine. CDR3 DNA only is kept here, 51 bases in frame from base 1. In regard to this clone: The target of this receptor is not known. Base qualities are not recorded, but no much larger clone differs from it by a single base.

The receptor chain draws on TRBV11-1 and TRBJ2-1; the D gene is perhaps TRBD2, on 5 matching bases. What was sequenced was PBMCs. This clonotype originated in a man aged 55 to 70 in good health and CMV-seronegative. CDR3 protein: CASSLASLGVDENEQFF. The DNA sequence is as follows: TGTGCCAGCAGCTTAGCCTCCCTCGGGGTGGATGAAAATGAGCAGTTCTTC.